This TCR beta chain is drawn from a study of OX40 agonist ivuxolimab in advanced cancers. Overall study findings and caveats: Antigen targets of the expanded peripheral T cells went undetermined.

Worth noting for this clone: Antigen specificity is unknown.

The CDR3 is 14 amino acids. The trim removed 3 bases at V and 1 base at J, leaving 1 base unmatched. The germline CDR1 and CDR2 sequences are SEHNR and FQNEAQ (reference sequence). Produced via immunoSEQ multiplex PCR; TCRdb's table is partial and in-frame only. The table lists approximately 66,000 clones, 85% of them singletons. Prior autoimmune disease or systemic immunosuppression barred patients. The sequences come from CD4+ or CD8+ T cells sorted from blood, collected in a trial of the OX40 agonist ivuxolimab. This TCR was recovered from an adult with an advanced solid tumor such as melanoma, head and neck, liver or kidney cancer. J is TRBJ1-2 and V is TRBV7-9; 8 nucleotides match TRBD1. DNA for the CDR3: TGTGCCAGCAGCTTGGACAGGGTTAACTATGGCTACACCTTC. It translates to CASSLDRVNYGYTF.